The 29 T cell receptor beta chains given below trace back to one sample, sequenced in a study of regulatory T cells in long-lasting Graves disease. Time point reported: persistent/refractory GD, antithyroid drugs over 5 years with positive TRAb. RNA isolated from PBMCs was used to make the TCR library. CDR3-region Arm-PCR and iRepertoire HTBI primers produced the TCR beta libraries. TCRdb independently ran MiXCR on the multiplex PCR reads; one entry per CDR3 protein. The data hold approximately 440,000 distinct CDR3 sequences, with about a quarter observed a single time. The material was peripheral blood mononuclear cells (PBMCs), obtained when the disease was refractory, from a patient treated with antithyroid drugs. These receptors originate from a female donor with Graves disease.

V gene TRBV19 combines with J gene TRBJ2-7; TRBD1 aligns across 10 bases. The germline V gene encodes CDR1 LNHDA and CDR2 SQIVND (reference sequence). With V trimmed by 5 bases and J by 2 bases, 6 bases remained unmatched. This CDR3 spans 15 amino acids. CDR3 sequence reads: CASSGWTGGTYEQYF. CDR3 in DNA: TGTGCCAGTAGTGGCTGGACAGGGGGAACCTACGAGCAGTACTTC.

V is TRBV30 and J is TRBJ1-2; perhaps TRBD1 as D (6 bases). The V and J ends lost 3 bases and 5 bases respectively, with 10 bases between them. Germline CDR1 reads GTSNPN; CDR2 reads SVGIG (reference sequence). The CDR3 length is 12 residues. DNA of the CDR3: TGTGCCTGGAGATTAGGACAGTATGGCTACACCTTC. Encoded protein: CAWRLGQYGYTF.

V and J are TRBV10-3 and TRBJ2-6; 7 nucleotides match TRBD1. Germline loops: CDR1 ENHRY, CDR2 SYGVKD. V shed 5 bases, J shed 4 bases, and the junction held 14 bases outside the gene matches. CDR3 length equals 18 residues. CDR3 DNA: TGTGCCATCAGTCCTCCCCCGACAGGGTTAACCGGGGCCAACGTCCTGACTTTC. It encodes CAISPPPTGLTGANVLTF.

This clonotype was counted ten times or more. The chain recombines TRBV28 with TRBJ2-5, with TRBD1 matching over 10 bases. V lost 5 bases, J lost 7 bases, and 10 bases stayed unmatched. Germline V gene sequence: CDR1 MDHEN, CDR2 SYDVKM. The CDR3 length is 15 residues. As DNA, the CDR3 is TGTGCCAGCAGTCTACCCGGGACAGGGGTCCTGACCCAGTACTTC. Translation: CASSLPGTGVLTQYF.

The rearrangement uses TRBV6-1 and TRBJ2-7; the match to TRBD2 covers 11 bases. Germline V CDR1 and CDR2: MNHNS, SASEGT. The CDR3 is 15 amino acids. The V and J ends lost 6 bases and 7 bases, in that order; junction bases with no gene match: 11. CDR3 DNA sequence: TGTGCCAGCAGGGACGGGACTAGCGGAAGGGGGGAGCAGTACTTC. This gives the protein CASRDGTSGRGEQYF.

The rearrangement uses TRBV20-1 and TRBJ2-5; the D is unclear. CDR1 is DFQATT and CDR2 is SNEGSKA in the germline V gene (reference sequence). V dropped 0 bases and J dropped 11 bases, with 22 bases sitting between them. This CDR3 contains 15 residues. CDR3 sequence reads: CSARDGHGSYNEQYF. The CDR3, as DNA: TGCAGTGCTAGAGATGGCCACGGGTCCTACAATGAGCAGTACTTC.

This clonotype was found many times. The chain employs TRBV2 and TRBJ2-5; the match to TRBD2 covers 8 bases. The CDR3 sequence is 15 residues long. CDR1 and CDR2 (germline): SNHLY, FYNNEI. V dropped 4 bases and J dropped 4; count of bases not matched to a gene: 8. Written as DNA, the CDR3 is TGTGCCAGCAGTGTTGCGGGAGGAGGGGCAGAGACCCAGTACTTC. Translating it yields CASSVAGGGAETQYF.

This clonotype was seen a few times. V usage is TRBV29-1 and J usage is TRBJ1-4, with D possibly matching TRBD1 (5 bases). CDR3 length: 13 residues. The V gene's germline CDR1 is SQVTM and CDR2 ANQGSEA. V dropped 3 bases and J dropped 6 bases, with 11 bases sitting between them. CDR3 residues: CSVEGRPDEKLFF. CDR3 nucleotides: TGCAGCGTTGAGGGACGGCCGGATGAAAAACTGTTTTTT.

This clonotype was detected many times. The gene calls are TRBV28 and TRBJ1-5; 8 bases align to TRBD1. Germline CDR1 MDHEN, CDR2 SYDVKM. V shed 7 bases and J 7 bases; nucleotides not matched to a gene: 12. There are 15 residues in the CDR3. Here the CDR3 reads CASTKWQGAGQPQHF. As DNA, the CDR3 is TGTGCCAGCACAAAGTGGCAGGGGGCAGGGCAGCCCCAGCATTTT.

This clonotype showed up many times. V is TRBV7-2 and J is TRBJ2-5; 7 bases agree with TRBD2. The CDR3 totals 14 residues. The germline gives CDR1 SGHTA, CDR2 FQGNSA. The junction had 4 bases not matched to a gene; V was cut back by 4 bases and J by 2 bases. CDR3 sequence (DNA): TGTGCCAGCAGCTCAGCGGGGAGACAAGAGACCCAGTACTTC. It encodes CASSSAGRQETQYF.

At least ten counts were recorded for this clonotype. The CDR3 sequence is CASTLVWNRAGTPGELFF. The CDR3 DNA follows: TGTGCCAGCACCCTAGTCTGGAATAGAGCGGGAACCCCCGGGGAGCTGTTTTTT. This rearrangement joins TRBV6-1 to TRBJ2-2; 7 nucleotides agree with TRBD2. Unmatched junction bases numbered 20, after V lost 7 bases and J lost 6 bases. Germline V gene sequence: CDR1 MNHNS, CDR2 SASEGT. The CDR3 totals 18 residues.

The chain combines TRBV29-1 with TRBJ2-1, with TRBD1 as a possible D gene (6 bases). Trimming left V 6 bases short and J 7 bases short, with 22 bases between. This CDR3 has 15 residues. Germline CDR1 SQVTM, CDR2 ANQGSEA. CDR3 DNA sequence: TGCAGCGTCACTGGGAACAGGGACCATCGAAATGAGCAGTTCTTC. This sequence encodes CSVTGNRDHRNEQFF.

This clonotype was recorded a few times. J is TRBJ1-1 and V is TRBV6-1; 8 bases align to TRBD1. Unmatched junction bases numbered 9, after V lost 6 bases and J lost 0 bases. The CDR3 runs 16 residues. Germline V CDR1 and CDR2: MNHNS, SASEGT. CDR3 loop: CASRPQGANMNTEAFF. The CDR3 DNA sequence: TGTGCCAGCAGACCCCAGGGGGCCAACATGAACACTGAAGCTTTCTTT.

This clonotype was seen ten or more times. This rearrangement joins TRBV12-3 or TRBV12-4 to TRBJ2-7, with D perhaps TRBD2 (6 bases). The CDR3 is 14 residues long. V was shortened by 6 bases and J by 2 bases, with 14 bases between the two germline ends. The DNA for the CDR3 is TGTGCCAGCAGACCGTGGGGAGGACCCTACGAGCAGTACTTC. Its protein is CASRPWGGPYEQYF.

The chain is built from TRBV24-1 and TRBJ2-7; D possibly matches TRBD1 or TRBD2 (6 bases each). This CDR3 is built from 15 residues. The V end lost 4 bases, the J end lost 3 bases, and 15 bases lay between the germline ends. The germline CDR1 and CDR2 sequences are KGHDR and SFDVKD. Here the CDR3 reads CATSDETRGIYEQYF. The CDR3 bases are TGTGCCACCAGTGACGAGACTAGGGGGATCTACGAGCAGTACTTC.

CDR3 protein: CASSQEVLQGLRGYTF. In nucleotides, the CDR3 is TGCGCCAGCAGCCAAGAAGTGTTGCAGGGGCTAAGGGGCTACACCTTC. The chain carries TRBV4-1 and TRBJ1-2; D possibly corresponds to TRBD1 (6 bases). The germline V gene encodes CDR1 MGHRA and CDR2 YSYEKL. CDR3 length equals 16 residues. V lost 0 bases, J lost 8 bases, and 19 bases lay in between.

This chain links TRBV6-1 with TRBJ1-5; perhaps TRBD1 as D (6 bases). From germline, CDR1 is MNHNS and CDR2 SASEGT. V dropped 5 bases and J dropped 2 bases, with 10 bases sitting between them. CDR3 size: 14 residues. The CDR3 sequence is CASSQEGGNQPQHF. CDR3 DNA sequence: TGTGCCAGCAGTCAGGAGGGGGGCAATCAGCCCCAGCATTTT.

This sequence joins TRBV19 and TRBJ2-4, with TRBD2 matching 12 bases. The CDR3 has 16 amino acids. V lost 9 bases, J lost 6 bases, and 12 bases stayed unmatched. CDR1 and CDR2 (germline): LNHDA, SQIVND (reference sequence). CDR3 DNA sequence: TGTGCCAGCTCTAGCGGGAGGGCCTGGGACAGAAACATTCAGTACTTC. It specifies CASSSGRAWDRNIQYF.

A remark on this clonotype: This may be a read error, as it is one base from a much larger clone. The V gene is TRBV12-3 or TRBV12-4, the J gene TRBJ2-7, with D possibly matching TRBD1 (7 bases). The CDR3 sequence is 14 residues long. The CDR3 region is CASSFSRGAYVQYF. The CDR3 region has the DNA TGTGCCAGCAGTTTCAGCAGGGGGGCCTACGTGCAGTACTTC.

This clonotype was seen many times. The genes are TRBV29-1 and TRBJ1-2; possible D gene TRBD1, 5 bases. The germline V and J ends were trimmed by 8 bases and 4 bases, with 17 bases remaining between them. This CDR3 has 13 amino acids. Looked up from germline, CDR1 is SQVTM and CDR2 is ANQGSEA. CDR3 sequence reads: CSIPAPGGYGYTF. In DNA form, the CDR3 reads TGCAGCATCCCCGCGCCGGGGGGCTATGGCTACACCTTC.

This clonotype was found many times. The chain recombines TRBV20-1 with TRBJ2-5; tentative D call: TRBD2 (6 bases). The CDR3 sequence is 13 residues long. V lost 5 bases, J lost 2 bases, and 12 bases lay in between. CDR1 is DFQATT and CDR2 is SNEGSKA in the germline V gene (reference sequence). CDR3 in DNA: TGCAGTGCTGAACCGGGACTTCAAGAGACCCAGTACTTC. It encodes CSAEPGLQETQYF.

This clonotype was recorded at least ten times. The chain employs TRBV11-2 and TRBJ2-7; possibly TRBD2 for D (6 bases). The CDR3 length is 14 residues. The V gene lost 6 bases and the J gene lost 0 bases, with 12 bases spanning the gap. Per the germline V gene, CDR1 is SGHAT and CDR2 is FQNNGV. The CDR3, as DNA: TGTGCCAGCAGGTTAATGGAGGGCTCCTACGAGCAGTACTTC. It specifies CASRLMEGSYEQYF.

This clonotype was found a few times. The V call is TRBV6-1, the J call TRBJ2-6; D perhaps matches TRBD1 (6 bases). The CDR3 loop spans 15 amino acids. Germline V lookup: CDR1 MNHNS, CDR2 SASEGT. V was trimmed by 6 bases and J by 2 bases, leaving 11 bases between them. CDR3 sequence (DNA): TGTGCCAGCAGGCGAACAGGGACTGGGGCCAACGTCCTGACTTTC. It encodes CASRRTGTGANVLTF.

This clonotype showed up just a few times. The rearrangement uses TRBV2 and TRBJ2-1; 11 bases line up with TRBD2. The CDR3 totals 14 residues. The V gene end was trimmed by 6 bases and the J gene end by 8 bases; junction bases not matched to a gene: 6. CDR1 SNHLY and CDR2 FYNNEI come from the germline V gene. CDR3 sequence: CASSLSGGVDEQFF. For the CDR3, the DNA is TGTGCCAGCAGCCTTAGCGGGGGGGTTGATGAGCAGTTCTTC.

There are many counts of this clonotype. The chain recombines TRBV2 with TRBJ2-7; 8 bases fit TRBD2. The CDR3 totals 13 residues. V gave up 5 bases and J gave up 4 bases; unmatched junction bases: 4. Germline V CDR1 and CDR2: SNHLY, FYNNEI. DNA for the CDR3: TGTGCCAGCAGTCCCGGGACTAGGTACGAGCAGTACTTC. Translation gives CASSPGTRYEQYF.

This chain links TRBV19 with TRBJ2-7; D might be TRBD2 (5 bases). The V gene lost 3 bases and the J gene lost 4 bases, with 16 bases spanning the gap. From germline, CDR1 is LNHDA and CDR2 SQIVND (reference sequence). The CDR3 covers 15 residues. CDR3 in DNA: TGTGCCAGTAGTATGGGATGGGGAGACCTGTACGAGCAGTACTTC. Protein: CASSMGWGDLYEQYF.

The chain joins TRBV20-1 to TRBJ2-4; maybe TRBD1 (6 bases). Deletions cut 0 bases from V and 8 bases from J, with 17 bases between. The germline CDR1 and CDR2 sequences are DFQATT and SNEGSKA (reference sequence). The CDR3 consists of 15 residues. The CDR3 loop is CSARDHESRGDIQYF. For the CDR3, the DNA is TGCAGTGCTAGAGATCATGAGAGCAGGGGTGACATTCAGTACTTC.

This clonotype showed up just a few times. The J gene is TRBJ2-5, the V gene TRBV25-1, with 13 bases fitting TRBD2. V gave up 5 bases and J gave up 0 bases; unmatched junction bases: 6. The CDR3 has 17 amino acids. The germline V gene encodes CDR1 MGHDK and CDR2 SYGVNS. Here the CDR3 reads CASSLLGTSGNQETQYF. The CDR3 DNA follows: TGTGCCAGCAGTCTACTTGGGACTAGCGGGAACCAAGAGACCCAGTACTTC.

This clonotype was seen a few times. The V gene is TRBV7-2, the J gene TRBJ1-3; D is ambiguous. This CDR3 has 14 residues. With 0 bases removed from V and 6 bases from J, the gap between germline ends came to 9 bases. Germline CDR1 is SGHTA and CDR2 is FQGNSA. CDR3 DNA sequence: TGTGCCAGCAGCTTAGCGGCGGGCCTAAACACCATATATTTT. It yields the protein CASSLAAGLNTIYF.